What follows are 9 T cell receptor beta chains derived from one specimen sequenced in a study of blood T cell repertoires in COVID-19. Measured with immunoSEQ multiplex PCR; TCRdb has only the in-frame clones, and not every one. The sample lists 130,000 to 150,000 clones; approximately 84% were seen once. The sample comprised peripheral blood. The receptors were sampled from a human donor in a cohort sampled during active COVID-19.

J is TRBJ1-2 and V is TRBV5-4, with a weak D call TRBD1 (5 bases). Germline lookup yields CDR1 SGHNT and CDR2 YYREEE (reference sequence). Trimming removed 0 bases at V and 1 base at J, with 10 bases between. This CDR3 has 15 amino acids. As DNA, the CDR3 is TGTGCCAGCAGCTTGGCGGGGGTGGTTAACTATGGCTACACCTTC. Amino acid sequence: CASSLAGVVNYGYTF.

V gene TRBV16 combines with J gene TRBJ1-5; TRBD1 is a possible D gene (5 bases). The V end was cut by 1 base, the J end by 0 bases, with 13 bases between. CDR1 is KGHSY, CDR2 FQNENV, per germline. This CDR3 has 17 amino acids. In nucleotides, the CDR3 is TGTGCCAGCAGCCAATTAGGGCCACAGGTTAGCAATCAGCCCCAGCATTTT. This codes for CASSQLGPQVSNQPQHF.

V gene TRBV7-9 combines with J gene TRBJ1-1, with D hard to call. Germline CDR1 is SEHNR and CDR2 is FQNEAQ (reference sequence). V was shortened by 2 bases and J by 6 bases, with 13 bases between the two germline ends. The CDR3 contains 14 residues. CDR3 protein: CASSLSGVRAEAFF. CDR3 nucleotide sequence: TGTGCCAGCAGCTTATCTGGCGTTCGGGCTGAAGCTTTCTTT.

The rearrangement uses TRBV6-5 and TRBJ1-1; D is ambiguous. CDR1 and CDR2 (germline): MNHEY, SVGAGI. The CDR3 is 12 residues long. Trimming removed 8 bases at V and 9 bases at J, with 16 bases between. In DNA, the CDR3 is TGTGCCAGCCTTCTGGGGAGGCGTCAAGCTTTCTTT. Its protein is CASLLGRRQAFF.

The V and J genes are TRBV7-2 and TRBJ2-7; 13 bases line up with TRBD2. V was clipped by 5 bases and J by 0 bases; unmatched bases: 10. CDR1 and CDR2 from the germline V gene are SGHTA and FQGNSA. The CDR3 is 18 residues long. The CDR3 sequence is CASSPWTSGGHTSYEQYF. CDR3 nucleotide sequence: TGTGCCAGCAGCCCCTGGACTAGCGGGGGACATACCTCCTACGAGCAGTACTTC. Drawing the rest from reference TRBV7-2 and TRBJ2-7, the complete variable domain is GAGVSQSPSNKVTEKGKDVELRCDPISGHTALYWYRQSLGQGLEFLIYFQGNSAPDKSGLPSDRFSAERTGGSVSTLTIQRTQQEDSAVYLCASSPWTSGGHTSYEQYFGPGTRLTVT.

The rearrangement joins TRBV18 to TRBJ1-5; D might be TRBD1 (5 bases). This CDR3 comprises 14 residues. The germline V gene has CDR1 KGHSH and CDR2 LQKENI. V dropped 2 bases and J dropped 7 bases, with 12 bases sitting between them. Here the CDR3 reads CASSPDGGSQPQHF. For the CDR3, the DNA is TGTGCCAGCTCACCAGACGGGGGGTCACAGCCCCAGCATTTT.

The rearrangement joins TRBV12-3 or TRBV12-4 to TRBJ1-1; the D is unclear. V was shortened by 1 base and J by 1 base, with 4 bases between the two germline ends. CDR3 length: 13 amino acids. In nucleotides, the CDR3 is TGTGCCAGCAGTTTAGGGAGGAACACTGAAGCTTTCTTT. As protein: CASSLGRNTEAFF.

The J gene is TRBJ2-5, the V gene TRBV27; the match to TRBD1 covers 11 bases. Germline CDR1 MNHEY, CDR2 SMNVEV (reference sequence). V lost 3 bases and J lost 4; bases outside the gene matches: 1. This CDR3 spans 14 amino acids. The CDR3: CASSLGTGGETQYF. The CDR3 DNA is TGTGCCAGCAGTTTGGGGACAGGGGGAGAGACCCAGTACTTC.

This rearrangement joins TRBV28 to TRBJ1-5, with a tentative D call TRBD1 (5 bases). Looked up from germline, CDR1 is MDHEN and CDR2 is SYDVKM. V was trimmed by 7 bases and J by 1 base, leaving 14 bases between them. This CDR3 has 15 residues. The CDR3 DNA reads TGTGCCAGCATTAGGGTGCAGGGCAGCAATCAGCCCCAGCATTTT. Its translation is CASIRVQGSNQPQHF.